This T cell receptor beta chain appears in the sequencing data of a study of cytomegalovirus exposure and HLA in healthy donors. Study results and caveats: Most observed TCR sequences were rare, whereas some public TCRs were detected in many donors.

Remarks on this clone: The target antigen is unknown.

The assay was immunoSEQ multiplex PCR, and TCRdb's table has in-frame clones only and misses some. The top ten hold over 0.95% of the sample, which has about 240,000 clones, 75% to 90% seen once. The germline V and J ends were trimmed by 3 bases and 4 bases, with 9 bases remaining between them. The germline V gene has CDR1 MNHNS and CDR2 SASEGT. The CDR3 sequence is 13 residues long. The receptor was derived from a woman aged 30 to 39 in good health and CMV-seropositive. Sequenced input: PBMCs. This rearrangement joins TRBV6-1 to TRBJ1-2; D possibly corresponds to TRBD1 (5 bases). CDR3 amino acids: CASSDQGGYGYTF. The DNA of the CDR3 is TGTGCCAGCAGTGATCAGGGAGGCTATGGCTACACCTTC.